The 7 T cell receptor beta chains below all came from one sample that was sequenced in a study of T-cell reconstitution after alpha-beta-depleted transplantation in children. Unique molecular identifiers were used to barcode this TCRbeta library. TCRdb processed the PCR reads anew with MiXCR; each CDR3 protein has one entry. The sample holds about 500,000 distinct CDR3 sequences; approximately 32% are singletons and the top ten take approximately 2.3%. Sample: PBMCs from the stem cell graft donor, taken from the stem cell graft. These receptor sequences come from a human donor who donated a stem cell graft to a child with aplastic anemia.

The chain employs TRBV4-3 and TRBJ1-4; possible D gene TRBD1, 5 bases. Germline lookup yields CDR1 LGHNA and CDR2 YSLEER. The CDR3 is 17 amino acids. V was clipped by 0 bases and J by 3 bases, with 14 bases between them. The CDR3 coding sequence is TGCGCCAGCAGCCAAGATCGATTCGAGGGGTCTAATGAAAAACTGTTTTTT. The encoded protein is CASSQDRFEGSNEKLFF.

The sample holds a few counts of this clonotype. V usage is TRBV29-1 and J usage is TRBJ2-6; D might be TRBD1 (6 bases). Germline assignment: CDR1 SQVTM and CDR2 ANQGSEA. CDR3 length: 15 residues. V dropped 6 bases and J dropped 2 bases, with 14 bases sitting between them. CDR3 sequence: CSVSLGAAGANVLTF. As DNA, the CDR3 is TGCAGCGTGAGCCTGGGGGCTGCTGGGGCCAACGTCCTGACTTTC.

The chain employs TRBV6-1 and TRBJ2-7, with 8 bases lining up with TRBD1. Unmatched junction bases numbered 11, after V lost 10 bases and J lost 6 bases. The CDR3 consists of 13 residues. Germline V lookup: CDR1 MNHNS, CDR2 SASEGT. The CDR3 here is CATALDRVGEQYV. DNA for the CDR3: TGTGCCACCGCACTGGACAGGGTGGGCGAGCAGTACGTC.

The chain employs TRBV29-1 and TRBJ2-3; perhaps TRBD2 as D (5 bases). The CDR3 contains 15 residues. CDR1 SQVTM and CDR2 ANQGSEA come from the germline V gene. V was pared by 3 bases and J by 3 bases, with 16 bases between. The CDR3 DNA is TGCAGCGTTGATCCAGCGGCCTTACTGACAGATACGCAGTATTTT. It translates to CSVDPAALLTDTQYF.

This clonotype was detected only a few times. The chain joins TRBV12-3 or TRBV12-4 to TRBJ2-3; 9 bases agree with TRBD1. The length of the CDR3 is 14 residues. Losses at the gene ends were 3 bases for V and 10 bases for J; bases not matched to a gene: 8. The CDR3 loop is CASSLSGTGTAQYF. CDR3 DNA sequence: TGTGCCAGCAGTTTGTCCGGGACAGGGACCGCGCAGTATTTT.

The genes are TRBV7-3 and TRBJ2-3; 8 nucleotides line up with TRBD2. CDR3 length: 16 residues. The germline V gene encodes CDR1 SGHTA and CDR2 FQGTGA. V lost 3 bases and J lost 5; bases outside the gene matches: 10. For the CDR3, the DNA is TGTGCCAGCAGCTTGGGGGGAGCGGGAGAAGGAGATACGCAGTATTTT. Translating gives CASSLGGAGEGDTQYF. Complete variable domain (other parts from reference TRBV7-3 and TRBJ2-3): GAGVSQTPSNKVTEKGKYVELRCDPISGHTALYWYRQSLGQGPEFLIYFQGTGAADDSGLPNDRFFAVRPEGSVSTLKIQRTERGDSAVYLCASSLGGAGEGDTQYFGPGTRLTVL.

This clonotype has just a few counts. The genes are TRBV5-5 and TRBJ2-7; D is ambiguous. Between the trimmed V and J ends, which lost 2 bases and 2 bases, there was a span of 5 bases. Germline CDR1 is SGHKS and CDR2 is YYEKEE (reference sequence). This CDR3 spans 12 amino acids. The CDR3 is CASSLVAYEQYF. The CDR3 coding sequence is TGTGCCAGCAGCTTAGTGGCCTACGAGCAGTACTTC. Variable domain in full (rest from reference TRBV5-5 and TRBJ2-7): DAGVTQSPTHLIKTRGQQVTLRCSPISGHKSVSWYQQVLGQGPQFIFQYYEKEERGRGNFPDRFSARQFPNYSSELNVNALLLGDSALYLCASSLVAYEQYFGPGTRLTVT.